Listed here are 29 T cell receptor beta chains from one sample, sequenced in a study of T-cell reconstitution after alpha-beta-depleted transplantation in children. A TCRbeta library incorporating unique molecular identifiers was prepared. TCRdb redid the calling of the PCR reads with MiXCR, one entry per CDR3 protein. The table has fewer than 700,000 distinct CDR3 sequences, 10% to 15% seen once; the top ten hold around 2.2%. The sequences come from PBMCs, mostly from graft donor cells, collected 360 days after TCRalphabeta/CD19-depleted stem cell transplant. The receptors derive from a male patient younger than 18 who had a stem cell transplant for acute myeloid leukemia, so the T cells may come from the graft donor.

The J gene is TRBJ2-7, the V gene TRBV4-3, with 8 bases that match TRBD1. Germline trimming cut 4 bases from V and 1 base from J; bases unmatched to any gene: 6. Germline assignment: CDR1 LGHNA and CDR2 YSLEER. This CDR3 is built from 15 residues. CDR3 nucleotides: TGCGCCAGCAGCCCGGCAGGGGGCCAGTCCTACGAGCAGTACTTC. This codes for CASSPAGGQSYEQYF.

There are a few counts of this clonotype. CDR3 sequence reads: CATRLPFSLAGPFYNEQFF. The CDR3 region has the DNA TGTGCCACGCGACTCCCCTTTAGTCTAGCGGGTCCGTTTTACAATGAGCAGTTCTTC. This chain joins TRBV6-4 and TRBJ2-1, with TRBD2 identical over 8 bases. In germline, CDR1 is MRHNA, CDR2 SNTAGT. V shed 10 bases and J 4 bases; nucleotides not matched to a gene: 24. The CDR3 runs to 19 residues.

This clonotype was recorded many times. V is TRBV6-4 and J is TRBJ2-1; D not resolved. This CDR3 contains 13 residues. Deletions cut 2 bases from V and 2 bases from J, with 4 bases between. CDR1 is MRHNA, CDR2 SNTAGT, per germline. For the CDR3, the DNA is TGTGCCAGCAGTGACCCCCCCTACAATGAGCAGTTCTTC. It translates to CASSDPPYNEQFF.

This clonotype has only a few counts. The rearrangement joins TRBV5-1 to TRBJ2-5; D remains unclear. Trimming removed 1 base at V and 8 bases at J, with 12 bases between. The CDR3 totals 13 residues. Looked up from germline, CDR1 is SGHRS and CDR2 is YFSETQ. This CDR3 is CASSLRGPSTQYF. Here the CDR3 DNA reads TGCGCCAGCAGCTTGCGAGGTCCCAGCACCCAGTACTTC.

This clonotype was counted ten times or more. The chain uses TRBV29-1 and TRBJ1-2; 7 nucleotides match TRBD1. This CDR3 is 12 amino acids long. Trimming removed 4 bases from V and 5 bases from J; junction bases left unmatched: 4. Germline CDR1 reads SQVTM; CDR2 reads ANQGSEA. Here the CDR3 reads CSVADRTYGYTF. The CDR3 DNA follows: TGCAGCGTTGCGGACAGGACGTATGGCTACACCTTC.

This clonotype was picked up a small number of times. The V and J genes are TRBV9 and TRBJ2-1; D gene unclear. V dropped 3 bases and J dropped 5 bases, with 3 bases sitting between them. Germline V CDR1 and CDR2: SGDLS, YYNGEE. This CDR3 comprises 11 residues. The DNA for the CDR3 is TGTGCCAGCAGCGCGGACAATGAGCAGTTCTTC. Residues: CASSADNEQFF.

This clonotype was detected only a few times. The V call is TRBV29-1, the J call TRBJ1-2; D might be TRBD1 (6 bases). The CDR3 is 14 amino acids. Germline loops: CDR1 SQVTM, CDR2 ANQGSEA. The germline V and J ends were trimmed by 7 bases and 3 bases, with 18 bases remaining between them. The CDR3 reads CSAGGPPGDYGYTF. The CDR3 DNA follows: TGCAGCGCCGGGGGCCCCCCGGGAGACTATGGCTACACCTTC. Supplemented by reference TRBV29-1 and TRBJ1-2, the full variable domain reads SAVISQKPSRDICQRGTSLTIQCQVDSQVTMMFWYRQQPGQSLTLIATANQGSEATYESGFVIDKFPISRPNLTFSTLTVSNMSPEDSSIYLCSAGGPPGDYGYTFGSGTRLTVV.

V and J are TRBV20-1 and TRBJ2-7; the D is unclear. The V end lost 4 bases, the J end lost 1 base, and 8 bases lay between the germline ends. Germline loops: CDR1 DFQATT, CDR2 SNEGSKA (reference sequence). This CDR3 spans 12 amino acids. CDR3 sequence: CSATPASYEQYF. DNA for the CDR3: TGCAGTGCTACTCCTGCTTCCTACGAGCAGTACTTC.

The V gene is TRBV12-3 or TRBV12-4, the J gene TRBJ2-7; 8 bases are shared with TRBD2. Losses at the gene ends were 4 bases for V and 0 bases for J; bases not matched to a gene: 11. This CDR3 has 17 amino acids. DNA for the CDR3: TGTGCCAGCAGTTCGAGTCTAGCGGGCACCAGCTCCTACGAGCAGTACTTC. This codes for CASSSSLAGTSSYEQYF.

This clonotype was observed at least ten times. The rearrangement joins TRBV29-1 to TRBJ2-7, with D unresolved. With 8 bases removed from V and 4 bases from J, the gap between germline ends came to 6 bases. Germline V gene data show CDR1 as SQVTM and CDR2 as ANQGSEA. The CDR3 is made up of 9 amino acids. Here the CDR3 DNA reads TGCAGCATATGTTACGAGCAGTACTTC. This translates into CSICYEQYF.

The chain recombines TRBV11-2 with TRBJ2-3; 12 bases are shared with TRBD2. The CDR3 is 16 amino acids. V lost 0 bases, J lost 10 bases, and 8 bases stayed unmatched. Germline assignment: CDR1 SGHAT and CDR2 FQNNGV. The CDR3 here is CASSLEKRTSGNPQYF. The CDR3 nucleotides are TGTGCCAGCAGCTTAGAAAAAAGGACTAGCGGGAATCCGCAGTATTTT. Looking up the rest from reference TRBV11-2 and TRBJ2-3 gives the full variable domain: EAGVAQSPRYKIIEKRQSVAFWCNPISGHATLYWYQQILGQGPKLLIQFQNNGVVDDSQLPKDRFSAERLKGVDSTLKIQPAKLEDSAVYLCASSLEKRTSGNPQYFGPGTRLTVL.

This rearrangement joins TRBV30 to TRBJ2-1; D gene uncertain. CDR1 GTSNPN and CDR2 SVGIG come from the germline V gene (reference sequence). CDR3 length: 17 residues. The CDR3 protein is CAPSRPVRPYSYNEQFF. The CDR3, as DNA: TGTGCTCCTTCACGCCCAGTGCGGCCCTACTCCTACAATGAGCAGTTCTTC.

This chain connects TRBV14 to TRBJ2-7, with D maybe TRBD2 (5 bases). V was clipped by 9 bases and J by 7 bases, with 19 bases between them. Germline V gives CDR1 SGHDN, CDR2 FVKESK. The CDR3 extends over 13 amino acids. The CDR3 reads CASSRRPGQEQYF. In DNA, the CDR3 is TGTGCCAGTTCTCGGAGGCCCGGCCAGGAGCAGTACTTC.

This clonotype has only a few counts. The chain carries TRBV24-1 and TRBJ2-4, with D possibly TRBD1 on 5 matching bases. V lost 10 bases and J lost 0, with 15 bases in between. The germline V gene has CDR1 KGHDR and CDR2 SFDVKD. The CDR3 totals 15 residues. The CDR3, as DNA: TGTGCCACAGGGGCAGGATCGGAAGCCAAAAACATTCAGTACTTC. Protein: CATGAGSEAKNIQYF.

This clonotype was observed many times. The chain has TRBV4-3 and TRBJ2-2; TRBD2 agrees at 7 bases. Germline V gene sequence: CDR1 LGHNA, CDR2 YSLEER. This CDR3 contains 18 residues. V lost 0 bases and J lost 7; bases outside the gene matches: 14. The CDR3 is CASSQDRRAGERNGELFF. Here the CDR3 DNA reads TGCGCCAGCAGCCAAGATCGCCGGGCGGGGGAGAGGAACGGGGAGCTGTTTTTT.

Only a few counts were recorded for this clonotype. This rearrangement joins TRBV4-3 to TRBJ2-2; no reliable D call. This CDR3 is built from 14 residues. The V end lost 1 base, the J end lost 4 bases, and 7 bases lay between the germline ends. Germline V gene lookup returns CDR1 LGHNA and CDR2 YSLEER. CDR3 residues: CASSQGDGTGELFF. The CDR3 region has the DNA TGCGCCAGCAGCCAAGGAGACGGCACCGGGGAGCTGTTTTTT.

On this clonotype: At one of its ends the junction is not consistent with the germline gene, which may arise from a read error. The rearrangement uses TRBV7-3 and TRBJ1-4; D unclear. The CDR3 consists of 15 residues. Germline CDR1 SGHTA, CDR2 FQGTGA. In DNA, the CDR3 is TGCGCCAGCAGCTTAAGTAGCCACATTGGGGAAAAACTGTTTTTT. This translates into CASSLSSHIGEKLFF.

This clonotype was seen repeatedly, ten times or more. CDR3 bases: TGTGCCAGCAGTTTATATGGGGACAGGGGTCATGGCTACACCTTC. This sequence encodes CASSLYGDRGHGYTF. V gene TRBV28 combines with J gene TRBJ1-2, with 10 bases identical to TRBD1. The CDR3 consists of 15 residues. Germline loops: CDR1 MDHEN, CDR2 SYDVKM. The trim removed 1 base at V and 6 bases at J, leaving 5 bases unmatched.

The CDR3 reads CSVEVRQAKNIQYF. The CDR3 nucleotides read TGCAGCGTTGAAGTGCGGCAAGCCAAAAACATTCAGTACTTC. The gene calls are TRBV29-1 and TRBJ2-4; D gene unclear. This CDR3 spans 14 amino acids. Trimming stripped 1 base from V and 0 bases from J, with 7 bases between. Per germline, CDR1 SQVTM and CDR2 ANQGSEA.

The rearrangement joins TRBV6-2 or TRBV6-3 to TRBJ2-7; the D gene is possibly TRBD1 (6 bases). CDR1 and CDR2 from the germline V gene are MNHEY and SVGEGT. The V end lost 2 bases, the J end lost 0 bases, and 11 bases lay between the germline ends. The CDR3 spans 15 residues. CDR3 bases: TGTGCCAGCAGTTACGACAGGTTTAGCTCCTACGAGCAGTACGTC. Translation: CASSYDRFSSYEQYV.

This chain joins TRBV29-1 and TRBJ2-7; D unresolved. The germline CDR1 and CDR2 sequences are SQVTM and ANQGSEA. Deletions cut 0 bases from V and 5 bases from J, with 5 bases between. The CDR3 runs to 11 residues. CDR3 region: CSVEELDEQYF. For the CDR3, the DNA is TGCAGCGTTGAAGAGCTCGACGAGCAGTACTTC.

The chain couples TRBV7-6 to TRBJ2-1, with TRBD2 matching over 10 bases. V lost 0 bases, J lost 5 bases, and 7 bases stayed unmatched. The CDR3 totals 17 residues. Germline assignment: CDR1 SGHVS and CDR2 FNYEAQ. CDR3 nucleotide sequence: TGTGCCAGCAGCTTAGCCCCACTAGCGGGACCCCACAATGAGCAGTTCTTC. Its translation: CASSLAPLAGPHNEQFF.

This clonotype was seen repeatedly, ten times or more. The chain recombines TRBV25-1 with TRBJ1-3; D remains unclear. Germline CDR1 reads MGHDK; CDR2 reads SYGVNS. V lost 7 bases to trimming and J lost 2 bases, with 12 bases between them. The CDR3 spans 14 residues. This CDR3 is CASIGGLAGNTIYF. As DNA, the CDR3 is TGTGCCAGCATTGGAGGCCTAGCTGGAAACACCATATATTTT.

This clonotype appeared many times. This chain connects TRBV12-3 or TRBV12-4 to TRBJ2-1; the D is unclear. V was trimmed by 7 bases and J by 8 bases, leaving 12 bases between them. The CDR3 is made up of 12 amino acids. The CDR3 region has the DNA TGTGCCAGCACGATACTTATGGATGAGCAGTTCTTC. Amino acid sequence: CASTILMDEQFF.

The gene calls are TRBV28 and TRBJ1-1, with D hard to call. V was shortened by 7 bases and J by 1 base, with 22 bases between the two germline ends. The CDR3 loop spans 17 amino acids. CDR1 MDHEN and CDR2 SYDVKM come from the germline V gene. The CDR3 reads CASTDYPPLVGNTEAFF. For the CDR3, the DNA is TGTGCCAGCACCGACTACCCTCCTTTAGTTGGGAACACTGAAGCTTTCTTT. Based on the CDR3 plus reference TRBV28 and TRBJ1-1, the full variable domain is DVKVTQSSRYLVKRTGEKVFLECVQDMDHENMFWYRQDPGLGLRLIYFSYDVKMKEKGDIPEGYSVSREKKERFSLILESASTNQTSMYLCASTDYPPLVGNTEAFFGQGTRLTVV.

This clonotype was counted only a few times. The CDR3 loop is CSVEDRGVSGEQYF. CDR3 sequence (DNA): TGCAGCGTTGAAGACAGGGGCGTAAGTGGCGAGCAGTACTTC. The chain has TRBV29-1 and TRBJ2-7, with D perhaps matching TRBD1 (6 bases). V lost 0 bases to trimming and J lost 6 bases, with 15 bases between them. This CDR3 spans 14 amino acids. CDR1 SQVTM and CDR2 ANQGSEA come from the germline V gene.

In its sample, this clonotype was seen a few times. The rearrangement joins TRBV20-1 to TRBJ2-1; D might be TRBD1 (5 bases). The V and J ends lost 2 bases and 8 bases respectively, with 10 bases between them. CDR1 is DFQATT and CDR2 is SNEGSKA in the germline V gene (reference sequence). There are 12 residues in the CDR3. CDR3 DNA sequence: TGCAGTGCTAGACAGGGTATCTATGAGCAGTTCTTC. Translation gives CSARQGIYEQFF.

V gene TRBV10-3 combines with J gene TRBJ2-1, with D perhaps TRBD2 (6 bases). The CDR3 length is 14 residues. Germline lookup yields CDR1 ENHRY and CDR2 SYGVKD. V lost 4 bases, J lost 4 bases, and 11 bases lay in between. The CDR3 loop reads CAISGTEGYNEQFF. In nucleotides, the CDR3 is TGTGCCATCAGTGGGACGGAGGGTTACAATGAGCAGTTCTTC.

In this sample, this clonotype turned up a few times. CDR3 amino acids: CASRPRAGEDNQPQHF. The CDR3 DNA reads as TGTGCCAGCCGACCCCGGGCAGGGGAGGACAATCAGCCCCAGCATTTT. This rearrangement joins TRBV21-1 to TRBJ1-5; TRBD1 is taken as the D call from the table, unchecked against the DNA. TRBV21-1 is flagged as a pseudogene. The CDR3 consists of 16 residues.